One and the same sample provided the 13 T cell receptor beta chains below, sequenced in a study of identical twins. One entry per CDR3 protein, called by TCRdb with MiXCR from the 5' RACE reads. Among 250,000 to 300,000 distinct CDR3 sequences listed, 9.5% were seen once. These data were likewise used in another study, on yellow fever vaccine responses in identical twins.

Sequencing used CD8+ T cells sorted from blood. The receptors come from a woman under 30 in good health.

In this sample, this clonotype turned up many times. V is TRBV6-2 or TRBV6-3 and J is TRBJ2-1; D not resolved. The CDR3 length is 14 residues. V dropped 7 bases and J dropped 4 bases, with 14 bases sitting between them. The V gene's germline CDR1 is MNHEY and CDR2 SVGEGT. The CDR3 nucleotides read TGTGCCAGCAAAGATGAAGGCCCTTACAATGAGCAGTTCTTC. This codes for CASKDEGPYNEQFF.

There are many counts of this clonotype. This rearrangement joins TRBV4-3 to TRBJ2-7; 7 bases agree with TRBD2. Germline loops: CDR1 LGHNA, CDR2 YSLEER. V was clipped by 1 base and J by 2 bases; unmatched bases: 5. The CDR3 runs to 15 residues. The CDR3 DNA reads TGCGCCAGCAGCCAAGGATATCGGGGGGCCTACGAGCAGTACTTC. Translation: CASSQGYRGAYEQYF.

This clonotype occurred a few times. The chain links TRBV21-1 to TRBJ2-1; TRBD2, the table's D call, was not compared with the DNA. TRBV21-1 is reported as a pseudogene. CDR3 size: 18 residues. The DNA for the CDR3 is TGTGCCAGCAGCAAACGAGGGACTAGCGGGATTTGTGGGGATGAGCAGTTCTTC. It translates to CASSKRGTSGICGDEQFF.

In the case of this clonotype: A much larger clone lies one base from this, so it may be a read error. Since the CDR3 does not end with the conserved phenylalanine or tryptophan, this likely comes from a read error. The V gene is TRBV6-4, the J gene TRBJ1-1; D is unclear. CDR3 size: 13 residues. Germline loops: CDR1 MRHNA, CDR2 SNTAGT. With 3 bases removed from V and 1 base from J, the gap between germline ends came to 6 bases. CDR3 loop: CASSERGNTEAFS. For the CDR3, the DNA is TGTGCCAGCAGTGAGCGCGGGAACACTGAAGCTTTCTCT.

V is TRBV12-3 or TRBV12-4 and J is TRBJ2-7; 7 positions agree with TRBD1. CDR3 size: 14 residues. Trimming removed 7 bases from V and 2 bases from J; junction bases left unmatched: 8. CDR3 in DNA: TGTGCCAGCAACCCAGGGGGAATAACCTACGAGCAGTACTTC. Its translation is CASNPGGITYEQYF.

The chain recombines TRBV15 with TRBJ2-7; the match to TRBD1 covers 7 bases. Trimming at V came to 0 bases and at J to 3 bases, leaving 8 bases not matched to a gene. Germline CDR1 is LNHNV and CDR2 is YYDKDF (reference sequence). This CDR3 has 16 amino acids. The CDR3 bases are TGTGCCACCAGCAGAGATCGACAGGGCCCCGACTACGAGCAGTACTTC. As protein: CATSRDRQGPDYEQYF.

The sample holds a few counts of this clonotype. This rearrangement joins TRBV4-1 to TRBJ2-1; 10 bases are shared with TRBD2. CDR3 length equals 16 residues. Germline-derived CDR1 and CDR2 are MGHRA and YSYEKL. The junction had 10 bases not matched to a gene; V was cut back by 3 bases and J by 8 bases. The CDR3 here is CASSQASGGANYEQFF. The CDR3 DNA is TGCGCCAGCAGCCAGGCAAGCGGGGGGGCAAATTATGAGCAGTTCTTC.

This clonotype has more than one count but fewer than ten. The chain is built from TRBV27 and TRBJ2-7; TRBD1 aligns across 7 bases. Germline V gene data show CDR1 as MNHEY and CDR2 as SMNVEV (reference sequence). Trimming cost V 5 bases and J 4 bases; bases outside gene matches: 11. There are 15 residues in the CDR3. The DNA for the CDR3 is TGTGCCAGCAGTCTAGGACAGGTCCAGAGATACGAGCAGTACTTC. Translation: CASSLGQVQRYEQYF.

There are a few counts of this clonotype. The V and J genes are TRBV27 and TRBJ2-7; 8 bases map to TRBD1. Per the germline V gene, CDR1 is MNHEY and CDR2 is SMNVEV (reference sequence). CDR3 size: 13 residues. The V and J ends lost 8 bases and 2 bases, in that order; junction bases with no gene match: 5. The CDR3 DNA follows: TGTGCCAGCTCCCGGACAGGGCCCTACGAGCAGTACTTC. It translates to CASSRTGPYEQYF.

This clonotype was counted ten times or more. The V gene is TRBV4-1, the J gene TRBJ2-1, with D perhaps TRBD1 or TRBD2 (6 bases each). This CDR3 has 14 amino acids. V was clipped by 1 base and J by 8 bases, with 12 bases between them. The V gene's germline CDR1 is MGHRA and CDR2 YSYEKL. The CDR3 DNA sequence: TGCGCCAGCAGCCAAGGGAGGGGGAAGGATGAGCAGTTCTTC. This sequence encodes CASSQGRGKDEQFF.

V gene TRBV6-1 combines with J gene TRBJ1-1, with D possibly being TRBD1 (5 bases). V lost 1 base to trimming and J lost 4 bases, with 7 bases between them. This CDR3 is built from 13 residues. From germline, CDR1 is MNHNS and CDR2 SASEGT. CDR3 protein: CASSEVGGTEAFF. Written as DNA, the CDR3 is TGTGCCAGCAGTGAAGTTGGGGGCACTGAAGCTTTCTTT.

This chain uses TRBV30 with TRBJ2-2; D is uncertain. Per germline, CDR1 GTSNPN and CDR2 SVGIG (reference sequence). Deletions cut 5 bases from V and 6 bases from J, with 10 bases between. The CDR3 length is 12 residues. CDR3 residues: CAWSGFSGELFF. CDR3 nucleotide sequence: TGTGCCTGGTCTGGGTTTTCCGGGGAGCTGTTTTTT.

The genes are TRBV20-1 and TRBJ2-1; D is possibly TRBD2 (6 bases). Trimming stripped 3 bases from V and 2 bases from J, with 17 bases between. The germline gives CDR1 DFQATT, CDR2 SNEGSKA (reference sequence). This CDR3 has 16 residues. The CDR3 nucleotides read TGCAGTGCTAGTACCCAGCGCGGGACCCCCTACAATGAGCAGTTCTTC. The encoded protein is CSASTQRGTPYNEQFF.